This T cell receptor (beta chain) stems from a study of T cells after yellow fever vaccination. Study-level findings and limits: Post-booster samples contained most primary-vaccination clones (about 96% CD4, almost 90% CD8).

This clonotype was counted at least ten times. The antigen is unknown. This CDR3 is 15 amino acids long. J was trimmed by 3 bases and V by 1 base; bases with no gene match: 3. CDR1 is LGHNA, CDR2 YSLEER, per germline. UMIs and a universal primer site were added when TCR cDNA was made by 5'RACE template switching. In TCRdb, the 5' RACE reads were re-called with MiXCR into one record per CDR3 protein. The sample lists around 100,000 distinct CDR3 sequences; under 6.5% were seen once. The TCR originated in a man younger than 30 who received the YFV17D yellow fever vaccine. Here the sequenced sample was CD8+ T cells sorted from PBMCs, taken 10 days after the yellow fever booster vaccination. The V call is TRBV4-3, the J call TRBJ2-5; TRBD2 agrees at 9 bases. CDR3 residues: CASSQAGTSKETQYF. CDR3 coding DNA: TGCGCCAGCAGCCAAGCCGGGACTAGCAAAGAGACCCAGTACTTC.